Sequencing of this T cell receptor (beta chain) was carried out in a study of OX40 agonist ivuxolimab in advanced cancers. Findings and limits, study-wide: Clonal expansion was seen in CD4+ and CD8+ blood T cells by week 6 at 0.1 to 3.0 mg/kg. Some nonresponders likewise displayed low normalized T-cell clonal expansion.

Generated by immunoSEQ multiplex PCR, the TCRdb table keeps only in-frame clones and is missing some. The sample includes several thousand clones, about 71% of them seen just once. The study sampled blood at baseline, cycle 4 day 1, and cycle 7 day 1. This clone was recorded once. Its antigen is unidentified. Per the germline V gene, CDR1 is MNHEY and CDR2 is SMNVEV (reference sequence). The CDR3 spans 14 residues. After removal of 7 bases from V and 7 bases from J, the junction contained 9 bases not matched to a gene. The origin of this receptor is an adult with an advanced solid tumor such as melanoma, head and neck, liver or kidney cancer. The chain recombines TRBV27 with TRBJ2-2, with 7 bases that match TRBD2. The material was CD4+ or CD8+ T cells sorted from blood, obtained in a trial of the OX40 agonist ivuxolimab. CDR3 amino acids: CASTAGGSIGELFF. CDR3 nucleotide sequence: TGTGCCAGCACGGCGGGCGGGAGTATCGGGGAGCTGTTTTTT.